This passage covers 27 T cell receptor beta chains from one sample sequenced in a study of blood T cells in healthy people across ages. A second PCR, run for about 7 to 11 cycles, used a sample-barcoded 5' primer plus a J-beta primer mix. One entry per CDR3 protein, called by TCRdb with MiXCR from the 5' RACE reads. The data show about 680,000 distinct CDR3 sequences, 49% seen once. Sequencing was done on a sample of blood. Every receptor here comes from a woman aged 55 to 70 in good health.

The gene calls are TRBV7-8 and TRBJ2-1; no clear D. V gave up 4 bases and J gave up 10 bases, with 14 bases separating them. Germline lookup yields CDR1 SGHVS and CDR2 FQNEAQ. The CDR3 contains 13 residues. CDR3 sequence: CASSSWPREEQFF. CDR3 DNA: TGTGCCAGCAGCTCGTGGCCTAGGGAAGAGCAGTTCTTC.

The V call is TRBV11-3, the J call TRBJ2-3; no clear D gene. Germline assignment: CDR1 SGHNT and CDR2 YENEEA. This CDR3 has 16 residues. Trimming left V 6 bases short and J 3 bases short, with 19 bases between. The CDR3 protein is CASSKALGRWTDTQYF. CDR3 bases: TGTGCCAGCAGTAAAGCCCTTGGACGCTGGACAGATACGCAGTATTTT.

This chain links TRBV20-1 with TRBJ2-1, with D perhaps matching TRBD1 (6 bases). V was clipped by 5 bases and J by 7 bases, with 18 bases between them. The CDR3 covers 14 residues. Germline V CDR1 and CDR2: DFQATT, SNEGSKA (reference sequence). DNA of the CDR3: TGCAGTGCTGAGGGGGTAGGCGCCAGGAATGAGCAGTTCTTC. Translated, it gives CSAEGVGARNEQFF.

This clonotype was seen more than once but under ten times. The V and J genes are TRBV7-2 and TRBJ2-7; 7 bases are a match to TRBD2. After removal of 1 base from V and 2 bases from J, the junction contained 5 bases not matched to a gene. The CDR3 runs to 15 residues. Germline loops: CDR1 SGHTA, CDR2 FQGNSA. DNA of the CDR3: TGTGCCAGCAGCTTAGAGGCGCGGGAGACCTACGAGCAGTACTTC. This sequence encodes CASSLEARETYEQYF.

The V call is TRBV2, the J call TRBJ2-1; 10 nucleotides align to TRBD1. Trimming took 8 bases from V and 7 from J; bases not matched to a gene: 8. The germline V gene has CDR1 SNHLY and CDR2 FYNNEI. The CDR3 is 14 amino acids. CDR3 loop: CASGGTGAQNEQFF. As DNA, the CDR3 is TGTGCCAGCGGCGGGACAGGGGCACAAAATGAGCAGTTCTTC.

This clonotype was counted a few times. V and J are TRBV2 and TRBJ2-1; TRBD2 matches at 14 bases. The germline V gene has CDR1 SNHLY and CDR2 FYNNEI. CDR3 length equals 13 residues. J gave up 10 bases and V 8 bases, and 4 bases lay outside the gene matches. CDR3: CASGTSGRKEQFF. The CDR3 DNA reads as TGTGCCAGCGGGACTAGCGGGAGAAAAGAGCAGTTCTTC.

This clonotype showed up just a few times. The chain is built from TRBV12-5 and TRBJ2-7; unclear D gene. The CDR3 has 15 amino acids. V was pared by 4 bases and J by 5 bases, with 18 bases between. The germline V gene encodes CDR1 LGHNT and CDR2 FRNRAP. Here the CDR3 DNA reads TGTGCTAGTGGTTATGGCAGGCCATCGGCGGACGAGCAGTACTTC. Protein sequence: CASGYGRPSADEQYF.

This clonotype was recorded many times. The chain couples TRBV9 to TRBJ2-7; D is perhaps TRBD1 (6 bases). The CDR3 spans 15 residues. V lost 4 bases, J lost 6 bases, and 20 bases lay in between. Germline V lookup: CDR1 SGDLS, CDR2 YYNGEE. CDR3 in DNA: TGTGCCAGCAGCTCCGGGTCAAGGGGGACCGGCGAGCAGTACTTC. Translation gives CASSSGSRGTGEQYF.

The rearrangement joins TRBV9 to TRBJ2-1, with 10 positions matching TRBD2. The CDR3 is 19 residues long. The J segment lost 1 base and the V segment lost 1 base, leaving 11 bases of the junction unmatched. Per the germline V gene, CDR1 is SGDLS and CDR2 is YYNGEE. CDR3 nucleotide sequence: TGTGCCAGCAGCGTATCCCTCGGGCTAGCGGGAGATTCCTACAATGAGCAGTTCTTC. Protein product: CASSVSLGLAGDSYNEQFF.

The genes are TRBV3-1 and TRBJ2-5, with D tentatively TRBD1 (6 bases). Trimming took 4 bases from V and 11 from J, leaving 20 bases between them. CDR1 and CDR2 (germline): LGHDT, YNNKEL (reference sequence). The CDR3 is made up of 14 amino acids. The CDR3 spells CASSPGTTYNEQYF. The DNA for the CDR3 is TGTGCCAGCAGCCCCGGGACAACCTACAATGAGCAGTACTTC.

The rearrangement uses TRBV5-1 and TRBJ1-1, with D tentatively TRBD1 (5 bases). The CDR3 covers 14 residues. V was shortened by 6 bases and J by 2 bases, with 14 bases between the two germline ends. Per germline, CDR1 SGHRS and CDR2 YFSETQ. The CDR3 coding sequence is TGCGCCAGCACGTCGAGGGACCTTAACACTGAAGCTTTCTTT. It yields the protein CASTSRDLNTEAFF.

The rearrangement joins TRBV20-1 to TRBJ2-5; no firm D call. In germline, CDR1 is DFQATT, CDR2 SNEGSKA (reference sequence). The CDR3 extends over 12 amino acids. Trimming took 3 bases from V and 5 from J, leaving 10 bases between them. The CDR3, as DNA: TGCAGTGCTAGCCCTCCGATGGAGACCCAGTACTTC. It codes for CSASPPMETQYF.

Remarks on this clonotype: This may stem from a read error, because a much larger clone lies one nucleotide away. V and J are TRBV20-1 and TRBJ2-7; 15 positions agree with TRBD2. This CDR3 region has 13 residues. With 8 bases clipped from V and 7 bases from J, the junction kept 6 bases outside the gene matches. Germline CDR1 reads DFQATT; CDR2 reads SNEGSKA (reference sequence). The CDR3: CSPGTSGRNEQYF. CDR3 bases: TGCAGTCCCGGGACTAGCGGGAGGAATGAGCAGTACTTC.

This clonotype was counted many times. A read error may account for a junction end that differs from germline. This chain links TRBV5-1 with TRBJ2-3; 8 nucleotides line up with TRBD1. The V gene's germline CDR1 is SGHRS and CDR2 YFSETQ. The CDR3 extends over 14 amino acids. The CDR3 DNA sequence: TGTGCCAGCAGTTCCGGACAGGGAACAGATACGCAGTATTTT. Protein: CASSSGQGTDTQYF.

The V gene is TRBV27, the J gene TRBJ2-1; 10 bases are shared with TRBD1. Germline-derived CDR1 and CDR2 are MNHEY and SMNVEV (reference sequence). The ends lost 5 bases at V and 4 bases at J; junction bases unmatched: 17. The CDR3 sequence is 19 residues long. The CDR3 spells CASSLTGQGYPLNYNEQFF. CDR3 bases: TGTGCCAGCAGTCTTACGGGACAGGGGTATCCCTTGAATTACAATGAGCAGTTCTTC.

The rearrangement joins TRBV5-1 to TRBJ2-4; TRBD1 matches at 7 bases. V trimming: 2 bases; J trimming: 7 bases; junction bases outside the gene matches: 6. The CDR3 is 14 residues long. CDR1 and CDR2 from the germline V gene are SGHRS and YFSETQ. The CDR3 bases are TGCGCCAGCAGCTTTAAGGGGGCATCGAACATTCAGTACTTC. Translated: CASSFKGASNIQYF.

This rearrangement joins TRBV10-3 to TRBJ1-6; TRBD1 is a possible D gene (5 bases). V shed 6 bases and J shed 5 bases, with 14 bases lying between them. This CDR3 spans 15 amino acids. Looked up from germline, CDR1 is ENHRY and CDR2 is SYGVKD. This chain's CDR3 is CAIRTGPRDNSPLHF. For the CDR3, the DNA is TGTGCCATCAGAACAGGCCCAAGGGATAATTCACCCCTCCACTTT.

This clonotype was observed a few times. The J gene is TRBJ2-5, the V gene TRBV30; D ambiguous. V lost 0 bases to trimming and J lost 7 bases, with 12 bases between them. The CDR3 sequence is 13 residues long. Germline CDR1 is GTSNPN and CDR2 is SVGIG (reference sequence). CDR3 in DNA: TGTGCCTGGAGTGTAGGCCCCCCGGGGACCCAGTACTTC. Protein product: CAWSVGPPGTQYF.

This clonotype turned up a few times. The rearrangement joins TRBV7-3 to TRBJ2-7; D is undetermined. CDR3 size: 13 residues. The germline V gene encodes CDR1 SGHTA and CDR2 FQGTGA. V lost 3 bases, J lost 4 bases, and 10 bases lay in between. The CDR3 DNA reads TGTGCCAGCAGCTTCGCCATGGTATACGAGCAGTACTTC. The encoded protein is CASSFAMVYEQYF.

The chain has TRBV20-1 and TRBJ2-7, with D perhaps assigned TRBD1 or TRBD2 (6 bases each). Per the germline V gene, CDR1 is DFQATT and CDR2 is SNEGSKA (reference sequence). The CDR3 contains 14 residues. V lost 4 bases, J lost 2 bases, and 15 bases lay in between. This CDR3 is CSAIIGGRPYEQYF. CDR3 nucleotide sequence: TGCAGTGCTATTATAGGGGGGAGGCCCTACGAGCAGTACTTC.

This clonotype occurred many times. The genes are TRBV7-2 and TRBJ2-6; unclear D gene. Per germline, CDR1 SGHTA and CDR2 FQGNSA. The germline V and J ends were trimmed by 5 bases and 2 bases, with 16 bases remaining between them. CDR3 size: 17 residues. The CDR3 coding sequence is TGTGCCAGCAGCAGTAATCCTAGGATCCCTGGGGCCAACGTCCTGACTTTC. Translation: CASSSNPRIPGANVLTF.

About this clonotype: One end of the junction varies from germline; a read error may be responsible. The J gene is TRBJ2-7, the V gene TRBV14, with 14 bases lining up with TRBD2. Germline CDR1 reads SGHDN; CDR2 reads FVKESK. This CDR3 region has 15 residues. For the CDR3, the DNA is TGTGCCAGGGGACTAGCGGGAGTCGGGTGCTACGGGCAGTACTTC. Amino acids: CARGLAGVGCYGQYF.

The J gene is TRBJ2-1, the V gene TRBV4-3; D tentatively fits TRBD1 or TRBD2 (5 bases each). V lost 2 bases and J lost 8, with 22 bases in between. This CDR3 contains 17 residues. CDR1 is LGHNA, CDR2 YSLEER, per germline. CDR3 nucleotides: TGCGCCAGCAGCCAACCTCCCCGGGACCAAACAATGGATGAGCAGTTCTTC. Its translation: CASSQPPRDQTMDEQFF.

A few counts support this clonotype. The V and J genes are TRBV28 and TRBJ2-7; the D is unclear. The J call may be mistaken, given a closer DNA end match to TRBJ2-5. Germline loops: CDR1 MDHEN, CDR2 SYDVKM. This CDR3 region has 13 residues. The CDR3 protein is CASSDPTWETQYF. In DNA form, the CDR3 reads TGTGCCAGCAGTGATCCTACGTGGGAGACCCAGTACTTC.

The chain carries TRBV5-5 and TRBJ2-7, with 8 bases that match TRBD2. Gene TRBJ2-5 matches the end of the DNA better, so the J call may be wrong. Germline V gene data show CDR1 as SGHKS and CDR2 as YYEKEE (reference sequence). There are 14 residues in the CDR3. The CDR3 sequence is CASSVVSGKETQYF. As DNA, the CDR3 is TGTGCCAGCAGCGTGGTTAGCGGGAAAGAGACCCAGTACTTC.

The chain combines TRBV7-2 with TRBJ2-5; a weak D match, TRBD2 (7 bases). This CDR3 is 16 amino acids long. V lost 1 base and J lost 5, with 17 bases in between. Germline CDR1 SGHTA, CDR2 FQGNSA. Here the CDR3 reads CASSLGGASGGETQYF. CDR3 coding DNA: TGTGCCAGCAGCTTAGGGGGGGCTAGCGGTGGGGAGACCCAGTACTTC. The whole variable domain, remainder taken from reference TRBV7-2 and TRBJ2-5, is GAGVSQSPSNKVTEKGKDVELRCDPISGHTALYWYRQSLGQGLEFLIYFQGNSAPDKSGLPSDRFSAERTGGSVSTLTIQRTQQEDSAVYLCASSLGGASGGETQYFGPGTRLLVL.

V gene TRBV6-2 or TRBV6-3 combines with J gene TRBJ1-2; possible D gene TRBD1, 5 bases. The V gene's germline CDR1 is MNHEY and CDR2 SVGEGT. V shed 5 bases and J shed 5 bases, with 15 bases lying between them. CDR3 length: 14 amino acids. The CDR3 loop reads CASSVGEPTYGYTF. As DNA, the CDR3 is TGTGCCAGCAGTGTAGGGGAGCCTACTTATGGCTACACCTTC.